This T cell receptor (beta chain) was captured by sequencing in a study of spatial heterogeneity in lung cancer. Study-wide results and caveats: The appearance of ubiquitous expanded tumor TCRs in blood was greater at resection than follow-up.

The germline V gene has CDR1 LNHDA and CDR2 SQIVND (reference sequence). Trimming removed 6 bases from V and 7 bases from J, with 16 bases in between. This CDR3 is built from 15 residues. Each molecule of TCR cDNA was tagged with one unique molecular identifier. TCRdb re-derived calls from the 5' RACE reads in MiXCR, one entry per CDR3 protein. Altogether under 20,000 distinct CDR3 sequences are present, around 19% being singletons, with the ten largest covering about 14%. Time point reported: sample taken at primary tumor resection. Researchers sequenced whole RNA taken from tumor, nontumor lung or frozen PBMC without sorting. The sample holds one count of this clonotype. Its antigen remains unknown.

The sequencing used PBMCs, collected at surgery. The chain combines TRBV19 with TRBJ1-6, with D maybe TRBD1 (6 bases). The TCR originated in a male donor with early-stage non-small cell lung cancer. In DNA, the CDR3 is TGTGCCAGTAGACCGGGACAAGTTGAAAATTCACCCCTCCACTTT. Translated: CASRPGQVENSPLHF.